Below, 18 T cell receptor beta chains from the same sample are listed, as sequenced in a study of cytomegalovirus exposure and HLA in healthy donors. PCR was performed using 60 Vbeta and 13 Jbeta primers. TCRdb's table, derived via immunoSEQ multiplex PCR, lists solely in-frame clones and lacks some. This sample has around 150,000 clones; roughly 70% occur once, and the top ten carry 3% to 3.5%. Sequencing was performed on PBMCs. These TCRs come from a man aged 40-49 years in good health and CMV-seronegative.

The table lists this clone with a count of one. V is TRBV19 and J is TRBJ1-5; TRBD1 matches at 9 bases. The CDR3 runs to 15 residues. V shed 6 bases and J 5 bases; nucleotides not matched to a gene: 8. CDR1 LNHDA and CDR2 SQIVND come from the germline V gene (reference sequence). CDR3 DNA sequence: TGTGCCAGTAGCCGACCGGGACAGGGCGATCAGCCCCAGCATTTT. As protein: CASSRPGQGDQPQHF.

The V call is TRBV29-1, the J call TRBJ2-1, with TRBD2 as a possible D gene (6 bases). V was cut by 0 bases and J by 4 bases, with 13 bases left in between. The CDR3 runs to 15 residues. Germline V gene lookup returns CDR1 SQVTM and CDR2 ANQGSEA. DNA for the CDR3: TGCAGCGTTGAAGATCGGAGGGGCCCATACAATGAGCAGTTCTTC. It yields the protein CSVEDRRGPYNEQFF.

This chain links TRBV6-1 with TRBJ1-1; tentative D call: TRBD1 (6 bases). The V and J ends lost 3 bases and 6 bases respectively, with 17 bases between them. This CDR3 is 15 amino acids long. Germline assignment: CDR1 MNHNS and CDR2 SASEGT. CDR3 region: CASSEVQGRWSEAFF. CDR3 nucleotides: TGTGCCAGCAGTGAGGTACAGGGCCGTTGGTCTGAAGCTTTCTTT.

The rearrangement joins TRBV27 to TRBJ1-5; possibly TRBD1 for D (6 bases). The CDR3 has 14 residues. V gave up 6 bases and J gave up 7 bases, with 16 bases separating them. Germline V lookup: CDR1 MNHEY, CDR2 SMNVEV (reference sequence). DNA for the CDR3: TGTGCCAGCAGCGCCGGGTCGCAGGGGCAGCCCCAGCATTTT. Translating it yields CASSAGSQGQPQHF.

This rearrangement joins TRBV25-1 to TRBJ1-2; D perhaps matches TRBD1 (5 bases). V was pared by 1 base and J by 2 bases, with 17 bases between. The CDR3 is made up of 17 amino acids. Germline V lookup: CDR1 MGHDK, CDR2 SYGVNS. In DNA, the CDR3 is TGTGCCAGCAGTGAATGGGGGACGGCGGGGAACAACTATGGCTACACCTTC. It translates to CASSEWGTAGNNYGYTF.

This clone came up a few times. V is TRBV7-2 and J is TRBJ1-1; D not resolved. V was shortened by 5 bases and J by 3 bases, with 10 bases between the two germline ends. Germline loops: CDR1 SGHTA, CDR2 FQGNSA. The CDR3 totals 13 residues. The DNA for the CDR3 is TGTGCCAGCAGCAGAACGGAGGACACTGAAGCTTTCTTT. As protein: CASSRTEDTEAFF.

The genes are TRBV10-3 and TRBJ2-7, with TRBD1 matching 9 bases. The CDR3 consists of 13 residues. The germline gives CDR1 ENHRY, CDR2 SYGVKD. V lost 7 bases, J lost 6 bases, and 7 bases stayed unmatched. The DNA of the CDR3 is TGTGCCATCAACAAGGGACAGGGTGGCGAGCAGTACTTC. This gives the protein CAINKGQGGEQYF.

The chain links TRBV11-3 to TRBJ2-7, with TRBD1 identical over 8 bases. This CDR3 is 15 amino acids long. The V gene end was trimmed by 3 bases and the J gene end by 0 bases; junction bases not matched to a gene: 4. CDR1 and CDR2 from the germline V gene are SGHNT and YENEEA. The CDR3 loop reads CASSLTGTGSYEQYF. CDR3 DNA sequence: TGTGCCAGCAGCTTGACCGGGACAGGCTCCTACGAGCAGTACTTC.

This chain joins TRBV5-1 and TRBJ2-2; D may be TRBD2 (5 bases). The CDR3 contains 14 residues. The V and J ends lost 2 bases and 4 bases respectively, with 9 bases between them. In germline, CDR1 is SGHRS, CDR2 YFSETQ. The CDR3 DNA sequence: TGCGCCAGCAGCTTCGGGGAAGGCACCGGGGAGCTGTTTTTT. Translation: CASSFGEGTGELFF.

This chain uses TRBV2 with TRBJ1-4; D might be TRBD1 (6 bases). The CDR3 spans 14 residues. Germline V gives CDR1 SNHLY, CDR2 FYNNEI. Trimming stripped 5 bases from V and 7 bases from J, with 14 bases between. The DNA of the CDR3 is TGTGCCAGCAGTTCCCCGGGACACGGTGAAAAACTGTTTTTT. Protein product: CASSSPGHGEKLFF.

The gene calls are TRBV6-4 and TRBJ1-3; possible D gene TRBD1, 5 bases. The CDR3 covers 16 residues. The V and J ends lost 3 bases and 0 bases respectively, with 12 bases between them. The V gene's germline CDR1 is MRHNA and CDR2 SNTAGT. Here the CDR3 DNA reads TGTGCCAGCAGTGAGGGTACAGGAAGCTCTGGAAACACCATATATTTT. This encodes CASSEGTGSSGNTIYF.

The chain recombines TRBV5-1 with TRBJ2-5; a weak D match, TRBD1 (6 bases). Germline CDR1 and CDR2: SGHRS and YFSETQ. V was cut by 0 bases and J by 0 bases, with 12 bases left in between. CDR3 size: 16 residues. The CDR3 region has the DNA TGCGCCAGCAGCTTGGAACCCCAGGGGTACCAAGAGACCCAGTACTTC. It encodes CASSLEPQGYQETQYF.

The chain uses TRBV4-3 and TRBJ2-7, with TRBD2 matching over 12 bases. CDR3 length equals 16 residues. V lost 2 bases and J lost 7; bases outside the gene matches: 9. Germline V gives CDR1 LGHNA, CDR2 YSLEER. The CDR3: CASSQQLAGGVSEQYF. DNA for the CDR3: TGCGCCAGCAGCCAACAACTAGCGGGGGGTGTTTCTGAGCAGTACTTC.

This clone was detected only once. V usage is TRBV7-9 and J usage is TRBJ2-1; D possibly corresponds to TRBD1 (6 bases). V lost 5 bases and J lost 6, with 20 bases in between. This CDR3 spans 16 amino acids. Germline V gives CDR1 SEHNR, CDR2 FQNEAQ (reference sequence). The CDR3 protein is CASSPLGAGPTNEQFF. Here the CDR3 DNA reads TGTGCCAGCAGCCCCCTGGGGGCGGGTCCCACCAATGAGCAGTTCTTC.

V is TRBV7-8 and J is TRBJ2-5; 8 nucleotides agree with TRBD1. The CDR3 consists of 13 residues. V gave up 8 bases and J gave up 2 bases; unmatched junction bases: 4. The germline V gene has CDR1 SGHVS and CDR2 FQNEAQ. CDR3 in DNA: TGTGCCAGCCCGACAGGGGATCAAGAGACCCAGTACTTC. Its protein is CASPTGDQETQYF. Drawing the rest from reference TRBV7-8 and TRBJ2-5, the complete variable domain is GAGVSQSPRYKVAKRGQDVALRCDPISGHVSLFWYQQALGQGPEFLTYFQNEAQLDKSGLPSDRFFAERPEGSVSTLKIQRTQQEDSAVYLCASPTGDQETQYFGPGTRLLVL.

The chain couples TRBV19 to TRBJ1-4; perhaps TRBD1 as D (5 bases). The CDR3 has 12 amino acids. V was shortened by 5 bases and J by 11 bases, with 12 bases between the two germline ends. CDR1 is LNHDA, CDR2 SQIVND, per germline (reference sequence). The CDR3 DNA follows: TGTGCCAGTAGTGCAGGGAGGGATAAACTGTTTTTT. Its protein is CASSAGRDKLFF.

This clone was detected only a few times. This chain joins TRBV19 and TRBJ2-3, with D unresolved. V lost 7 bases to trimming and J lost 2 bases, with 16 bases between them. Germline loops: CDR1 LNHDA, CDR2 SQIVND (reference sequence). The CDR3 contains 15 residues. DNA of the CDR3: TGTGCCAGTACCTCAACGAGATTAAACACAGATACGCAGTATTTT. Translating it yields CASTSTRLNTDTQYF.

In DNA form, the CDR3 reads TGTGCCAGCAGTTTCCCCGGGGGTAGCGGGGCAGAGCAGTTCTTC. Protein sequence: CASSFPGGSGAEQFF. The chain recombines TRBV6-6 with TRBJ2-1; 8 bases agree with TRBD2. The CDR3 consists of 15 residues. CDR1 is MNHNY and CDR2 is SVGAGI in the germline V gene (reference sequence). The J segment lost 10 bases and the V segment lost 4 bases, leaving 12 bases of the junction unmatched.